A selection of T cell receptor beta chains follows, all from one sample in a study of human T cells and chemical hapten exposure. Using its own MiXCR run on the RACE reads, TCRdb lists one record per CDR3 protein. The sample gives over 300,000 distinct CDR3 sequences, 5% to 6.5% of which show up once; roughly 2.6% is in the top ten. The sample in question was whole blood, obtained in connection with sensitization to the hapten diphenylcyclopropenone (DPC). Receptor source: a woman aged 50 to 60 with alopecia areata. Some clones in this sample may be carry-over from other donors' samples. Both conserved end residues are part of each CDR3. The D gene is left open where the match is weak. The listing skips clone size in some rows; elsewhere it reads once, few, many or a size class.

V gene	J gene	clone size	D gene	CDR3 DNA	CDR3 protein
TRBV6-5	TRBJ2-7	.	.	TGTGCCAGCAGTTACCTCCAGGGGCCCCGGGGGTCATACGAGCAGTACTTC	CASSYLQGPRGSYEQYF
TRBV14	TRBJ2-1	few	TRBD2	TGTGCCAGCAGCCAAGTTGCGGGAGGTGAGCAGTTCTTC	CASSQVAGGEQFF
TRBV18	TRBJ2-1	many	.	TGTGCCAGCTCACCACCTGCCGGAAATGAGCAGTTCTTC	CASSPPAGNEQFF
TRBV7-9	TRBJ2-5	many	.	TGTGCCAGCAGCCTAAGGGGCAAAGAGACCCAGTACTTC	CASSLRGKETQYF
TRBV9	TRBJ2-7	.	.	TGTGCCAGCAGCGCCCGGGACTCCCTGGAGCAGTACTTC	CASSARDSLEQYF
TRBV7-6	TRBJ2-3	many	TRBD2	TGTGCCAGCAGCTTAATGGCTAGCGGGGGAGGTGGAGATACGCAGTATTTT	CASSLMASGGGGDTQYF
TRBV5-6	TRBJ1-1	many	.	TGTGCCAGCAGCTCCGCAGGGTCTGAAGCTTTCTTT	CASSSAGSEAFF
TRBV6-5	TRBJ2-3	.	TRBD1	TGTGCCAGCAGGCGACAGGGGGGACGCAGCACAGATACGCAGTATTTT	CASRRQGGRSTDTQYF
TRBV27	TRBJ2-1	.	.	TGTGCCAGCAGTCCTCCCCTCGGTGAGCAGTTCTTC	CASSPPLGEQFF
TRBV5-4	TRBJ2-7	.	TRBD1	TGTGCCAGCAGCCTTGGACAGGACGGCGAGCAGTACTTC	CASSLGQDGEQYF
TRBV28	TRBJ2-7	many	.	TGTGCCAGCAGTTTACTGCGGTACGAGCAGTACTTC	CASSLLRYEQYF
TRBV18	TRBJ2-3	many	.	TGTGCCAGCTCACCACAGGGGACTAGCACAGATACGCAGTATTTT	CASSPQGTSTDTQYF
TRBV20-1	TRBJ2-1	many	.	TGCAGTGCCGGAGGGCATGAGCAGTTCTTC	CSAGGHEQFF
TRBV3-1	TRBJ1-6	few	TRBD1	TGTGCCAGCAGCCAAGACCTCCGACAGGGGAATAATTCACCCCTCCACTTT	CASSQDLRQGNNSPLHF
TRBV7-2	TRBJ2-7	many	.	TGTGCCAGCAGCTTCGCCAGGCAGGTCCCCTACGAGCAGTACTTC	CASSFARQVPYEQYF
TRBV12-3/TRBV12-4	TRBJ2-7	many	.	TGTGCCAGCAGTCCTTACGCCGGAGGCTACGAGCAGTACTTC	CASSPYAGGYEQYF
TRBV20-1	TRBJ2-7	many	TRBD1	TGCAGTGCCGGGACAGACTACGAGCAGTACTTC	CSAGTDYEQYF
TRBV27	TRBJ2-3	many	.	TGTGCCAGCAGTTCCCACGTCGTCGATACGCAGTATTTT	CASSSHVVDTQYF
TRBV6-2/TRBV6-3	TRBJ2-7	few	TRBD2	TGTGCCAGCAGTTCCGTCGGACTAGCGGGAGGTGAGCAGTACTTC	CASSSVGLAGGEQYF
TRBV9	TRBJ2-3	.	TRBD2	TGTGCCAGCAGCGCCGGGACTATCGAGGCAGATACGCAGTATTTT	CASSAGTIEADTQYF
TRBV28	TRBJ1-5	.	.	TGTGCCAGCAGCCCCAGGACTCCCCGAGGCAATCAGCCCCAGCATTTT	CASSPRTPRGNQPQHF
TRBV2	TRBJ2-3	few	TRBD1	TGTGCCAGCAGTGTGGACAGGCAAGATACGCAGTATTTT	CASSVDRQDTQYF
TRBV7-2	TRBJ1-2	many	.	TGTGCCAGCAGCCCAGGACCGCCTTATGGCTACACCTTC	CASSPGPPYGYTF
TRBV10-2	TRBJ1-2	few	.	TGCGCCAGCAGGGGGGGGGCTAACTATGGCTACACCTTC	CASRGGANYGYTF
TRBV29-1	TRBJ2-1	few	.	TGCAGCGTTGAAGATTGGGATAGCCGAACCTACAATGAGCAGTTCTTC	CSVEDWDSRTYNEQFF
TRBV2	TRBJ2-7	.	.	TGTGCCAGCAGTGAAGAGGACCCTCGGTCCTACGAGCAGTACTTC	CASSEEDPRSYEQYF
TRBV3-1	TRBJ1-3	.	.	TGTGCCAGCAGCCAACTTCAGGGAAACACCATATATTTT	CASSQLQGNTIYF
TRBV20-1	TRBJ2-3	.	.	TGCAGTGCTCCATTCTCCGTGACAGATACGCAGTATTTT	CSAPFSVTDTQYF
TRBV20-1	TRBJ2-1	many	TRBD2	TGCAGTGCTCGGCGGGGGGGCCCGAACAATGAGCAGTTCTTC	CSARRGGPNNEQFF
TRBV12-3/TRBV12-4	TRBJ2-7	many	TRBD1	TGTGCCAGCAGCGAGGGACAGAAACACTCCTACGAGCAGTACTTC	CASSEGQKHSYEQYF
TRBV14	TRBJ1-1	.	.	TGTGCCAGCAGCCAAGATCTAATGAACACTGAAGCTTTCTTT	CASSQDLMNTEAFF
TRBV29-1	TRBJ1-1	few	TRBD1	TGCAGCGTCGAAGGGTCGGCAGGGGGGAACACTGAAGCTTTCTTT	CSVEGSAGGNTEAFF
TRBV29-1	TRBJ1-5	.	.	TGCAGCGTTCAGGCGGGGGGGCGCGATCAGCCCCAGCATTTT	CSVQAGGRDQPQHF
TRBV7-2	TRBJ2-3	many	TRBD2	TGTGCCAGCAGCTTCTATGCTAGCGGGGACTACCCGGATACGCAGTATTTT	CASSFYASGDYPDTQYF
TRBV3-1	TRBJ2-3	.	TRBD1	TGTGCCAGCAGCCAAGAGAAGATAGGACAGGACAGCACAGATACGCAGTATTTT	CASSQEKIGQDSTDTQYF
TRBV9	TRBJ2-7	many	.	TGTGCCAGCAGCCCACGCCTGGGGACGGGCTCCTACGAGCAGTACTTC	CASSPRLGTGSYEQYF
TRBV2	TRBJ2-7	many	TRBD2	TGTGCCAGCAGTGCCCTGACGGGGGGGCCTGCCAACGAGCAGTACTTC	CASSALTGGPANEQYF
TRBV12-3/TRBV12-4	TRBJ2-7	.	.	TGTGCCAGCAGGCCCAGGGGCGGGGCCTACGAGCAGTACTTC	CASRPRGGAYEQYF